The 21 T cell receptor beta chains given below trace back to one sample, sequenced in a study of OX40 agonist ivuxolimab in advanced cancers. Sequenced by immunoSEQ multiplex PCR; TCRdb stores in-frame clones only, minus some. Of some 78,000 clones in the sample, about 91% were seen once. The starting material was CD4+ or CD8+ T cells sorted from blood, obtained in a trial of the OX40 agonist ivuxolimab. The receptors here all came from an adult with an advanced solid tumor such as melanoma, head and neck, liver or kidney cancer.

The rearrangement uses TRBV10-2 and TRBJ1-5, with 8 positions matching TRBD1. Germline values: CDR1 WSHSY, CDR2 SAAADI. V shed 6 bases, J shed 2 bases, and the junction held 9 bases outside the gene matches. CDR3 length: 16 residues. In nucleotides, the CDR3 is TGCGCCAGCAGCCAACCGCAGGGGGCTGGCAATCAGCCCCAGCATTTT. Its protein is CASSQPQGAGNQPQHF.

J is TRBJ2-3 and V is TRBV2; D remains unclear. CDR3 length: 14 amino acids. The V end lost 7 bases, the J end lost 5 bases, and 16 bases lay between the germline ends. Germline CDR1 is SNHLY and CDR2 is FYNNEI. The CDR3 loop reads CASTINRPGDTQYF. The DNA of the CDR3 is TGTGCCAGCACAATCAATCGGCCAGGAGATACGCAGTATTTT.

This chain links TRBV5-1 with TRBJ1-4; 7 bases are shared with TRBD1. Germline CDR1 reads SGHRS; CDR2 reads YFSETQ. The junction had 11 bases not matched to a gene; V was cut back by 0 bases and J by 0 bases. This CDR3 is built from 19 residues. CDR3 in DNA: TGCGCCAGCAGCTTGGGGCTCTACGCCGGGACAGCAACTAATGAAAAACTGTTTTTT. Translation: CASSLGLYAGTATNEKLFF. The variable domain in full, completed from reference TRBV5-1 and TRBJ1-4, reads KAGVTQTPRYLIKTRGQQVTLSCSPISGHRSVSWYQQTPGQGLQFLFEYFSETQRNKGNFPGRFSGRQFSNSRSEMNVSTLELGDSALYLCASSLGLYAGTATNEKLFFGSGTQLSVL.

The V and J genes are TRBV18 and TRBJ2-2; the D gene is possibly TRBD2 (6 bases). V lost 6 bases, J lost 1 base, and 15 bases lay in between. This CDR3 spans 16 amino acids. The germline gives CDR1 KGHSH, CDR2 LQKENI. Written as DNA, the CDR3 is TGTGCCAGCTCCCAACTAGCCAGGGAGAACACCGGGGAGCTGTTTTTT. Amino acids: CASSQLARENTGELFF.

This clone was seen only once. The chain recombines TRBV5-4 with TRBJ2-3; TRBD2 matches 10 bases. Germline CDR1 is SGHNT and CDR2 is YYREEE (reference sequence). The CDR3 runs 16 residues. After removal of 1 base from V and 6 bases from J, the junction contained 8 bases not matched to a gene. CDR3 sequence reads: CASSLRAGGPTDTQYF. CDR3 nucleotides: TGTGCCAGCAGCTTGCGAGCGGGAGGGCCAACCGATACGCAGTATTTT.

The chain uses TRBV6-1 and TRBJ1-5; D gene ambiguous. CDR1 is MNHNS, CDR2 SASEGT, per germline. There are 13 residues in the CDR3. Trimming pared 4 bases from V and 0 bases from J, leaving 4 bases between. The CDR3 here is CASSGPSNQPQHF. For the CDR3, the DNA is TGTGCCAGCAGTGGTCCTAGCAATCAGCCCCAGCATTTT.

This sequence joins TRBV27 and TRBJ1-5; perhaps TRBD1 as D (5 bases). CDR3 length: 16 residues. CDR1 MNHEY and CDR2 SMNVEV come from the germline V gene (reference sequence). Trimming removed 4 bases from V and 5 bases from J, with 18 bases in between. CDR3 sequence reads: CASSSEGLSPDQPQHF. CDR3 DNA: TGTGCCAGCAGTTCCGAGGGACTGAGCCCCGATCAGCCCCAGCATTTT.

The chain uses TRBV2 and TRBJ1-1, with a weak D call TRBD1 (6 bases). The CDR3 spans 13 residues. Germline CDR1 is SNHLY and CDR2 is FYNNEI. Trimming took off 3 bases at V and 6 bases at J, with 11 bases between the two ends. CDR3 residues: CASSDVEGAEAFF. The CDR3 DNA sequence: TGTGCCAGCAGTGATGTGGAGGGGGCTGAAGCTTTCTTT.

The chain employs TRBV11-2 and TRBJ1-2; 9 bases fit TRBD1. After removal of 5 bases from V and 4 bases from J, the junction contained 8 bases not matched to a gene. The germline V gene encodes CDR1 SGHAT and CDR2 FQNNGV. The CDR3 has 15 residues. Here the CDR3 DNA reads TGTGCCAGCAGCCAGGGGACAGGGCCAGGCTATGGCTACACCTTC. Amino acids: CASSQGTGPGYGYTF.

The chain carries TRBV19 and TRBJ1-2, with a possible D match to TRBD1 (6 bases). The V gene lost 5 bases and the J gene lost 5 bases, with 15 bases spanning the gap. CDR3 length equals 14 residues. The germline gives CDR1 LNHDA, CDR2 SQIVND (reference sequence). Written as DNA, the CDR3 is TGTGCCAGTAGTCTGCTCGGACAGCAGTATGGCTACACCTTC. It specifies CASSLLGQQYGYTF.

The chain uses TRBV4-1 and TRBJ1-3; TRBD1 agrees at 8 bases. Germline V gene data show CDR1 as MGHRA and CDR2 as YSYEKL. Trimming removed 4 bases from V and 3 bases from J; junction bases left unmatched: 5. The CDR3 consists of 15 residues. CDR3 nucleotide sequence: TGCGCCAGCAGCCGTATGGACAGGGATGGAAACACCATATATTTT. Protein: CASSRMDRDGNTIYF.

This clone was counted once. This chain's CDR3 is CASSDTSQETQYF. The DNA of the CDR3 is TGTGCCAGCAGTGATACGTCCCAGGAGACCCAGTACTTC. This rearrangement joins TRBV2 to TRBJ2-5; D not resolved. The V end was cut by 3 bases, the J end by 5 bases, with 10 bases between. This CDR3 is 13 amino acids long. The V gene's germline CDR1 is SNHLY and CDR2 FYNNEI.

The chain employs TRBV6-5 and TRBJ2-5; D remains ambiguous. Germline V gene sequence: CDR1 MNHEY, CDR2 SVGAGI. V was pared by 3 bases and J by 6 bases, with 11 bases between. This CDR3 contains 13 residues. The CDR3 region is CASSYTPGQTQYF. The DNA for the CDR3 is TGTGCCAGCAGTTATACCCCCGGGCAGACCCAGTACTTC.

This clone was seen once. This chain links TRBV5-1 with TRBJ1-1, with 9 bases lining up with TRBD1. The CDR3 has 19 amino acids. From germline, CDR1 is SGHRS and CDR2 YFSETQ. The V gene end was trimmed by 5 bases and the J gene end by 6 bases; junction bases not matched to a gene: 23. CDR3 nucleotides: TGCGCCAGCAGTTCTTGGGGGCGGAACCCCGGGACAGGGTCGGCTGAAGCTTTCTTT. Translating gives CASSSWGRNPGTGSAEAFF.

The V gene is TRBV5-1, the J gene TRBJ1-4; 11 bases are a match to TRBD1. V was clipped by 3 bases and J by 7 bases; unmatched bases: 2. Germline loops: CDR1 SGHRS, CDR2 YFSETQ. CDR3 length: 14 amino acids. The CDR3 sequence is CASSSGQGVEKLFF. CDR3 DNA sequence: TGCGCCAGCAGCTCGGGACAGGGGGTTGAAAAACTGTTTTTT.

This clone was seen just once. The chain uses TRBV5-1 and TRBJ1-1; TRBD1 might be the D (5 bases). V lost 5 bases and J 3 bases, leaving 14 bases between the germline ends. The germline gives CDR1 SGHRS, CDR2 YFSETQ. The CDR3 has 14 amino acids. CDR3 sequence reads: CASSYGTWDTEAFF. As DNA, the CDR3 is TGCGCCAGCAGTTACGGGACTTGGGACACTGAAGCTTTCTTT.

This chain links TRBV11-2 with TRBJ2-3; D unresolved. Germline lookup yields CDR1 SGHAT and CDR2 FQNNGV. Between the trimmed V and J ends, which lost 0 bases and 6 bases, there was a span of 4 bases. CDR3 length equals 12 residues. In DNA, the CDR3 is TGTGCCAGCAGCTTAGAAGCGGATACGCAGTATTTT. This encodes CASSLEADTQYF.

This chain connects TRBV7-9 to TRBJ1-5; D unresolved. Trimming stripped 5 bases from V and 1 base from J, with 6 bases between. CDR3 length: 13 amino acids. Looked up from germline, CDR1 is SEHNR and CDR2 is FQNEAQ (reference sequence). CDR3 amino acids: CASSTTSNQPQHF. The CDR3 coding sequence is TGTGCCAGCAGCACAACGAGCAATCAGCCCCAGCATTTT. Complete variable domain (other parts from reference TRBV7-9 and TRBJ1-5): DTGVSQNPRHKITKRGQNVTFRCDPISEHNRLYWYRQTLGQGPEFLTYFQNEAQLEKSRLLSDRFSAERPKGSFSTLEIQRTEQGDSAMYLCASSTTSNQPQHFGDGTRLSIL.

The chain employs TRBV5-1 and TRBJ1-2; 7 bases map to TRBD1. The germline CDR1 and CDR2 sequences are SGHRS and YFSETQ. This CDR3 has 17 amino acids. After removal of 0 bases from V and 2 bases from J, the junction contained 10 bases not matched to a gene. This CDR3 reads CASSLGDRASFNYGYTF. CDR3 in DNA: TGCGCCAGCAGCTTGGGAGACAGGGCAAGTTTCAACTATGGCTACACCTTC.

The CDR3 region is CASSSRQGEAFF. CDR3 sequence (DNA): TGCGCCAGCAGCTCCCGACAGGGGGAAGCTTTCTTT. This sequence joins TRBV5-1 and TRBJ1-1, with 8 bases lining up with TRBD1. This CDR3 contains 12 residues. The germline gives CDR1 SGHRS, CDR2 YFSETQ. The V gene end was trimmed by 3 bases and the J gene end by 8 bases; junction bases not matched to a gene: 3.

The DNA for the CDR3 is TGTGCCAGCAACCCACTGACAGCAACTAATGAAAAACTGTTTTTT. Encoded protein: CASNPLTATNEKLFF. The chain has TRBV2 and TRBJ1-4; D possibly corresponds to TRBD1 (5 bases). The V gene's germline CDR1 is SNHLY and CDR2 FYNNEI. The V end was cut by 7 bases, the J end by 0 bases, with 12 bases between. CDR3 size: 15 residues.